This entry concerns a single T cell receptor beta chain. Its antigen is unknown. The germline V gene encodes CDR1 LNHDA and CDR2 SQIVND (reference sequence). This CDR3 region has 16 residues. V dropped 7 bases and J dropped 0; count of bases not matched to a gene: 9. The record originates from a study of graft-versus-host responses after intestinal transplantation. The data were produced by immunoSEQ multiplex PCR, yet TCRdb's version contains in-frame clones alone and is incomplete. The sample holds 75,000 to 95,000 clones, about 91% seen once. Study-wide results and caveats: With peak circulating GvH clone levels came an association with early post-transplant HvG declines.

The sequencing here drew on unstimulated CD4+ T cells sorted from spleen or lymph node cells, taken before transplant. This rearrangement joins TRBV19 to TRBJ1-3; 7 nucleotides agree with TRBD1. The receptor's source is a human donor who was the organ donor for an intestinal transplant. The DNA of the CDR3 is TGTGCCAGTACCTCGACCGGGACAGCCTCTGGAAACACCATATATTTT. Translation: CASTSTGTASGNTIYF.